Shown below are 25 T cell receptor beta chains from a single sample sequenced in a study of cytomegalovirus exposure and HLA in healthy donors. PCR primers comprised 60 Vbeta and 13 Jbeta primers. Measured with immunoSEQ multiplex PCR; TCRdb has only the in-frame clones, and not every one. The sample lists about 210,000 clones, around 82% occurring once. Sequencing was performed on PBMCs. The receptor set was obtained from a woman aged 30 to 39 in good health and CMV-seropositive.

The chain has TRBV11-1 and TRBJ2-1, with D unclear. Germline V CDR1 and CDR2: SGHAT, FQDESV (reference sequence). Trimming took 1 base from V and 6 from J, leaving 10 bases between them. The CDR3 has 14 amino acids. The CDR3 region has the DNA TGTGCCAGCAGCTTAGAAAGTAGAAGCAATGAGCAGTTCTTC. This sequence encodes CASSLESRSNEQFF.

This sequence joins TRBV30 and TRBJ2-5; 10 nucleotides match TRBD2. This CDR3 comprises 15 residues. J lost 4 bases, V lost 4 bases, and 9 bases had no gene match. Germline V gives CDR1 GTSNPN, CDR2 SVGIG (reference sequence). For the CDR3, the DNA is TGTGCCTGGACCGAAGCGGGGGGGATACGAGAGACCCAGTACTTC. Encoded protein: CAWTEAGGIRETQYF.

V is TRBV11-3 and J is TRBJ1-4; no firm D call. Per germline, CDR1 SGHNT and CDR2 YENEEA. CDR3 length: 13 amino acids. Trimming removed 4 bases from V and 4 bases from J, with 7 bases in between. CDR3 region: CASSSSYNEKLFF. The CDR3 region has the DNA TGTGCCAGCAGCTCGAGCTATAATGAAAAACTGTTTTTT.

In its sample, this clone was seen once. The V call is TRBV6-5, the J call TRBJ2-1, with TRBD2 matching 7 bases. Unmatched junction bases numbered 11, after V lost 6 bases and J lost 6 bases. CDR3 length: 15 amino acids. Germline loops: CDR1 MNHEY, CDR2 SVGAGI. This CDR3 reads CASRVASGGLNEQFF. Here the CDR3 DNA reads TGTGCCAGCAGAGTAGCTTCGGGGGGACTCAATGAGCAGTTCTTC.

The rearrangement links TRBV10-1 to TRBJ1-2, with a weak D call TRBD1 (5 bases). There are 14 residues in the CDR3. Germline V lookup: CDR1 WNHNN, CDR2 SYGVQD (reference sequence). Trimming took off 6 bases at V and 2 bases at J, with 13 bases between the two ends. CDR3 region: CASSPGGDNYGYTF. CDR3 coding DNA: TGCGCCAGCAGCCCCGGGGGGGACAACTATGGCTACACCTTC.

This clone was recorded once. The chain links TRBV5-1 to TRBJ2-7, with a possible D match to TRBD1 (5 bases). The CDR3 loop spans 14 amino acids. Germline V gene lookup returns CDR1 SGHRS and CDR2 YFSETQ. V gave up 2 bases and J gave up 7 bases, with 16 bases separating them. In nucleotides, the CDR3 is TGCGCCAGCAGCTTAGACAGAGCTCTTCGTGAGCAGTACTTC. As protein: CASSLDRALREQYF.

This CDR3 is CASSSPVTGTAATNYGYTF. The CDR3 nucleotides are TGCGCCAGCAGCTCACCCGTTACTGGGACAGCGGCTACTAACTATGGCTACACCTTC. This chain connects TRBV5-1 to TRBJ1-2, with 7 bases lining up with TRBD1. V shed 3 bases, J shed 0 bases, and the junction held 17 bases outside the gene matches. This CDR3 is built from 19 residues. Germline loops: CDR1 SGHRS, CDR2 YFSETQ.

This chain uses TRBV2 with TRBJ2-7, with D unresolved. Germline V CDR1 and CDR2: SNHLY, FYNNEI. The length of the CDR3 is 13 residues. Trimming removed 4 bases at V and 5 bases at J, with 12 bases between. CDR3 sequence: CASSGENRDEQYF. The CDR3 DNA follows: TGTGCCAGCAGTGGAGAAAACCGCGACGAGCAGTACTTC.

J is TRBJ2-2 and V is TRBV7-9; unclear D gene. The V end was cut by 2 bases, the J end by 2 bases, with 9 bases between. Germline V gives CDR1 SEHNR, CDR2 FQNEAQ (reference sequence). The CDR3 totals 15 residues. The CDR3 DNA reads as TGTGCCAGCAGCTTACAGGTTCTCAACACCGGGGAGCTGTTTTTT. Its translation: CASSLQVLNTGELFF.

V and J are TRBV19 and TRBJ2-2, with D perhaps TRBD2 (5 bases). Trimming took 7 bases from V and 5 from J, leaving 14 bases between them. Germline values: CDR1 LNHDA, CDR2 SQIVND (reference sequence). This CDR3 comprises 14 residues. The CDR3 sequence is CASNIDRGTGELFF. The CDR3 DNA sequence: TGTGCCAGTAACATCGATAGAGGGACCGGGGAGCTGTTTTTT.

This chain's CDR3 is CASSAVSGQETQYF. The CDR3 nucleotides read TGTGCCAGCAGCGCGGTCAGCGGTCAAGAGACCCAGTACTTC. J is TRBJ2-5 and V is TRBV9, with D possibly being TRBD2 (5 bases). Trimming took 3 bases from V and 2 from J, leaving 11 bases between them. CDR1 is SGDLS, CDR2 YYNGEE, per germline. CDR3 size: 14 residues.

The chain uses TRBV7-9 and TRBJ2-5; maybe TRBD2 (6 bases). Germline V gene data show CDR1 as SEHNR and CDR2 as FQNEAQ (reference sequence). V gave up 3 bases and J gave up 7 bases, with 15 bases separating them. The CDR3 is 14 residues long. Here the CDR3 DNA reads TGTGCCAGCAGCTTCCTCGCCATGGGGGGGACCCAGTACTTC. It is translated as CASSFLAMGGTQYF.

This chain links TRBV5-8 with TRBJ2-1, with 12 bases lining up with TRBD2. The V gene end was trimmed by 2 bases and the J gene end by 8 bases; junction bases not matched to a gene: 5. Germline V gene data show CDR1 as SGHTS and CDR2 as YDEGEE. The CDR3 consists of 15 residues. This CDR3 reads CASSFGLAGGDEQFF. For the CDR3, the DNA is TGTGCCAGCAGCTTTGGTCTAGCGGGAGGGGATGAGCAGTTCTTC.

The chain has TRBV30 and TRBJ1-5; tentative D call: TRBD1 (6 bases). Trimming stripped 1 base from V and 7 bases from J, with 11 bases between. Germline CDR1 GTSNPN, CDR2 SVGIG (reference sequence). The CDR3 contains 13 residues. As DNA, the CDR3 is TGTGCCTGGAGTGCGGGACAAGGACAGCCCCAGCATTTT. This encodes CAWSAGQGQPQHF.

The rearrangement joins TRBV7-9 to TRBJ1-1; a weak D match, TRBD1 (5 bases). Germline values: CDR1 SEHNR, CDR2 FQNEAQ (reference sequence). V was clipped by 2 bases and J by 4 bases, with 8 bases between them. This CDR3 is 13 amino acids long. The DNA of the CDR3 is TGTGCCAGCAGCTTATTGACAGCCACTGAAGCTTTCTTT. The encoded protein is CASSLLTATEAFF.

This sequence joins TRBV5-1 and TRBJ1-1; D uncertain. Germline V CDR1 and CDR2: SGHRS, YFSETQ. V dropped 0 bases and J dropped 4 bases, with 16 bases sitting between them. This CDR3 comprises 16 residues. CDR3 sequence (DNA): TGCGCCAGCAGCTTGGCCCGTCAGTTTCCAATCACTGAAGCTTTCTTT. Residues: CASSLARQFPITEAFF.

The CDR3: CASSLTGMNTEAFF. CDR3 DNA sequence: TGCGCCAGCAGCTTGACAGGGATGAACACTGAAGCTTTCTTT. The chain is built from TRBV5-1 and TRBJ1-1; maybe TRBD1 (6 bases). The germline V gene encodes CDR1 SGHRS and CDR2 YFSETQ. V gave up 1 base and J gave up 0 bases, with 7 bases separating them. CDR3 size: 14 residues.

This rearrangement joins TRBV6-1 to TRBJ1-1, with D unresolved. V shed 7 bases and J shed 7 bases, with 10 bases lying between them. This CDR3 region has 11 residues. Germline CDR1 MNHNS, CDR2 SASEGT. The CDR3 reads CASMVGDEAFF. The CDR3 nucleotides are TGTGCCAGCATGGTGGGCGATGAAGCTTTCTTT.

The chain recombines TRBV5-6 with TRBJ2-3; tentative D call: TRBD2 (6 bases). CDR1 is SGHDT and CDR2 is YYEEEE in the germline V gene. The CDR3 spans 16 residues. V lost 4 bases and J lost 3, with 18 bases in between. The CDR3 spells CASSRLRGRGTDTQYF. CDR3 nucleotides: TGTGCCAGCAGCCGACTTCGGGGGAGAGGTACAGATACGCAGTATTTT.

The chain joins TRBV5-5 to TRBJ1-1; TRBD1 might be the D (5 bases). In germline, CDR1 is SGHKS, CDR2 YYEKEE (reference sequence). Trimming left V 2 bases short and J 4 bases short, with 9 bases between. The CDR3 sequence is 13 residues long. CDR3 protein: CASSLRGATEAFF. The CDR3 bases are TGTGCCAGCAGCTTAAGGGGTGCCACTGAAGCTTTCTTT.

The V and J genes are TRBV2 and TRBJ2-6; maybe TRBD1 (7 bases). V was trimmed by 7 bases and J by 0 bases, leaving 16 bases between them. The CDR3 covers 17 residues. CDR1 and CDR2 (germline): SNHLY, FYNNEI. CDR3 in amino acids: CASTEGGGNSGANVLTF. The CDR3 DNA follows: TGTGCCAGCACCGAAGGGGGCGGGAACTCTGGGGCCAACGTCCTGACTTTC.

This chain links TRBV11-3 with TRBJ2-6; 9 bases align to TRBD2. Germline-derived CDR1 and CDR2 are SGHNT and YENEEA. V was clipped by 5 bases and J by 0 bases; unmatched bases: 5. This CDR3 is 17 amino acids long. In DNA, the CDR3 is TGTGCCAGCAGCCCGACTAGCGGTATCTCTGGGGCCAACGTCCTGACTTTC. Its translation: CASSPTSGISGANVLTF.

This clone was seen just once. The chain is built from TRBV4-1 and TRBJ2-7; the D gene is possibly TRBD2 (5 bases). Germline lookup yields CDR1 MGHRA and CDR2 YSYEKL. The CDR3 extends over 15 amino acids. V shed 4 bases and J shed 1 base, with 14 bases lying between them. CDR3 protein: CASSPQPLGSYEQYF. The CDR3 bases are TGCGCCAGCAGCCCCCAACCACTAGGATCCTACGAGCAGTACTTC.

About this clone: Additional DNA sequences in this sample encode the identical CDR3. The chain combines TRBV6-5 with TRBJ2-7, with 8 bases aligning to TRBD2. There are 13 residues in the CDR3. V was pared by 5 bases and J by 4 bases, with 4 bases of the junction left unmatched. Germline V gene sequence: CDR1 MNHEY, CDR2 SVGAGI. CDR3 residues: CASSAGLAYEQYF. The CDR3 DNA reads TGTGCCAGCAGTGCAGGACTAGCTTACGAGCAGTACTTC.

This clone was found a few times. The chain recombines TRBV7-8 with TRBJ2-3; 9 bases align to TRBD1. The CDR3 sequence is 15 residues long. CDR1 is SGHVS and CDR2 is FQNEAQ in the germline V gene. V was clipped by 5 bases and J by 3 bases; unmatched bases: 6. CDR3 DNA: TGTGCCAGCAGCATCCGGGGACAGGGAACAGATACGCAGTATTTT. Translated: CASSIRGQGTDTQYF.